The 22 T cell receptor beta chains below come from one sample, sequenced in a study of cytomegalovirus exposure and HLA in healthy donors. Primers included in the PCR were 60 Vbeta and 13 Jbeta primers. Repertoires were generated with immunoSEQ multiplex PCR, while TCRdb's copy carries only in-frame clones and drops some. The sample lists some 200,000 clones; approximately 85% were seen once. Sequences were obtained from PBMCs. These receptors all come from a woman aged 40 to 50 in good health and CMV-seronegative.

The V call is TRBV7-3, the J call TRBJ2-7, with D possibly being TRBD2 (6 bases). The germline gives CDR1 SGHTA, CDR2 FQGTGA. There are 18 residues in the CDR3. The germline V and J ends were trimmed by 1 base and 6 bases, with 25 bases remaining between them. The CDR3: CASSLRAPPGTGGCEQYF. The CDR3 nucleotides read TGTGCCAGCAGCTTAAGGGCCCCCCCCGGGACTGGGGGTTGCGAGCAGTACTTC.

The chain carries TRBV5-1 and TRBJ2-5; 8 nucleotides line up with TRBD1. Unmatched junction bases numbered 6, after V lost 4 bases and J lost 1 base. Germline V CDR1 and CDR2: SGHRS, YFSETQ. This CDR3 region has 15 residues. CDR3 loop: CASSRQGASQETQYF. DNA of the CDR3: TGCGCCAGCAGCAGGCAGGGGGCTTCCCAAGAGACCCAGTACTTC.

The chain employs TRBV7-8 and TRBJ2-1; D unclear. V lost 5 bases and J 8 bases, leaving 16 bases between the germline ends. The germline gives CDR1 SGHVS, CDR2 FQNEAQ. The CDR3 totals 14 residues. The CDR3, as DNA: TGTGCCAGCAGCCTTCGACTCCTAAGCGATGAGCAGTTCTTC. It specifies CASSLRLLSDEQFF.

The chain is built from TRBV10-3 and TRBJ2-7; tentative D call: TRBD2 (6 bases). CDR1 and CDR2 from the germline V gene are ENHRY and SYGVKD. There are 12 residues in the CDR3. The V gene lost 2 bases and the J gene lost 9 bases, with 11 bases spanning the gap. The CDR3 sequence is CAISEEAGMQYF. In DNA form, the CDR3 reads TGTGCCATCAGTGAGGAGGCGGGGATGCAGTACTTC.

J is TRBJ1-1 and V is TRBV6-5, with 9 bases aligning to TRBD1. The CDR3 sequence is 16 residues long. With V trimmed by 0 bases and J by 1 base, 3 bases remained unmatched. From germline, CDR1 is MNHEY and CDR2 SVGAGI. The CDR3 loop reads CASSYSGQGKNTEAFF. CDR3 coding DNA: TGTGCCAGCAGTTACTCCGGACAGGGGAAGAACACTGAAGCTTTCTTT.

CDR3 region: CASSKGGEADTQYF. The CDR3 DNA sequence: TGTGCCAGTAGTAAAGGAGGGGAGGCAGATACGCAGTATTTT. The V and J genes are TRBV19 and TRBJ2-3; TRBD2 might be the D (6 bases). Looked up from germline, CDR1 is LNHDA and CDR2 is SQIVND (reference sequence). Trimming removed 4 bases at V and 4 bases at J, with 12 bases between. There are 14 residues in the CDR3.

The V gene is TRBV18, the J gene TRBJ1-3; 11 bases are shared with TRBD1. Trimming cost V 4 bases and J 9 bases; bases outside gene matches: 11. The CDR3 runs 16 residues. From germline, CDR1 is KGHSH and CDR2 LQKENI. CDR3 DNA sequence: TGTGCCAGCTCACTTTACGCCGGGACAGGGGGTACCACCATATATTTT. This translates into CASSLYAGTGGTTIYF.

The chain recombines TRBV6-6 with TRBJ1-1; maybe TRBD1 (6 bases). Germline V gene sequence: CDR1 MNHNY, CDR2 SVGAGI (reference sequence). Deletions cut 6 bases from V and 1 base from J, with 12 bases between. This CDR3 has 14 amino acids. The CDR3 loop reads CASRLDRRNTEAFF. CDR3 DNA sequence: TGTGCCAGCAGACTTGACAGGAGGAACACTGAAGCTTTCTTT.

This clone occurred once. The J gene is TRBJ1-5, the V gene TRBV18; TRBD1 aligns across 8 bases. V was clipped by 3 bases and J by 2 bases; unmatched bases: 9. The CDR3 extends over 17 amino acids. Germline lookup yields CDR1 KGHSH and CDR2 LQKENI. CDR3 region: CASSPPGGAIGNQPQHF. CDR3 sequence (DNA): TGTGCCAGCTCACCCCCAGGGGGCGCTATTGGCAATCAGCCCCAGCATTTT.

The chain carries TRBV4-1 and TRBJ2-7, with TRBD1 matching 7 bases. The CDR3 has 14 amino acids. Germline loops: CDR1 MGHRA, CDR2 YSYEKL. V shed 3 bases, J shed 4 bases, and the junction held 6 bases outside the gene matches. Here the CDR3 DNA reads TGCGCCAGCAGCCATGTAGGGGGCCGGTACGAGCAGTACTTC. Encoded protein: CASSHVGGRYEQYF.

The chain is built from TRBV7-9 and TRBJ2-2, with TRBD2 matching 13 bases. The CDR3 runs to 16 residues. Germline lookup yields CDR1 SEHNR and CDR2 FQNEAQ (reference sequence). After removal of 5 bases from V and 7 bases from J, the junction contained 7 bases not matched to a gene. CDR3 bases: TGTGCCAGCAGCGAAACTAGCGGGAGGGCCTTCGGGGAGCTGTTTTTT. Encoded protein: CASSETSGRAFGELFF.

This clone showed up just a few times. The chain links TRBV28 to TRBJ2-2; TRBD2 aligns across 10 bases. This CDR3 has 17 amino acids. Germline CDR1 MDHEN, CDR2 SYDVKM. The V gene end was trimmed by 6 bases and the J gene end by 4 bases; junction bases not matched to a gene: 11. CDR3 sequence reads: CASSTPASGSGTGELFF. DNA of the CDR3: TGTGCCAGCAGCACCCCCGCTAGCGGGAGTGGCACCGGGGAGCTGTTTTTT.

The sample holds a few counts of this clone. The V gene is TRBV2, the J gene TRBJ2-7; tentative D call: TRBD1 (6 bases). The V end lost 6 bases, the J end lost 4 bases, and 10 bases lay between the germline ends. The CDR3 spans 12 residues. The germline CDR1 and CDR2 sequences are SNHLY and FYNNEI. The CDR3 DNA follows: TGTGCCAGCAGACTAGACAGGTACGAGCAGTACTTC. Amino acids: CASRLDRYEQYF.

V gene TRBV28 combines with J gene TRBJ1-2, with D possibly TRBD1 on 5 matching bases. Deletions cut 4 bases from V and 0 bases from J, with 12 bases between. This CDR3 has 15 amino acids. CDR1 is MDHEN, CDR2 SYDVKM, per germline. The CDR3 loop reads CASSSGGDPNYGYTF. DNA for the CDR3: TGTGCCAGCAGTTCCGGGGGGGACCCTAACTATGGCTACACCTTC.

This clone appeared once. A junction end diverges from the germline sequence, so it may reflect a read error. The genes are TRBV2 and TRBJ2-7; TRBD1 matches 7 bases. This CDR3 comprises 13 residues. Germline V gene lookup returns CDR1 SNHLY and CDR2 FYNNEI. The CDR3 is CASSELSSDRSTF. CDR3 nucleotides: TGTGCCAGCAGTGAATTGTCGTCGGACAGGAGCACTTTC.

V and J are TRBV18 and TRBJ2-5; perhaps TRBD2 as D (5 bases). V lost 4 bases and J lost 2, with 20 bases in between. Germline V gene sequence: CDR1 KGHSH, CDR2 LQKENI. The CDR3 is 17 residues long. The DNA for the CDR3 is TGTGCCAGCTCACGATCGATCGGTGGTAGCGAACAAGAGACCCAGTACTTC. This gives the protein CASSRSIGGSEQETQYF.

The rearrangement links TRBV28 to TRBJ2-7; 7 nucleotides match TRBD1. The CDR3 is made up of 18 amino acids. Germline V CDR1 and CDR2: MDHEN, SYDVKM. V shed 0 bases, J shed 2 bases, and the junction held 13 bases outside the gene matches. In nucleotides, the CDR3 is TGTGCCAGCAGTTTATGGGACTTAAAGGGGGCAGGGACCTACGAGCAGTACTTC. It encodes CASSLWDLKGAGTYEQYF.

This clone came up once. The rearrangement links TRBV19 to TRBJ1-5; 7 nucleotides line up with TRBD1. Germline CDR1 reads LNHDA; CDR2 reads SQIVND (reference sequence). V was clipped by 6 bases and J by 7 bases; unmatched bases: 18. The CDR3 consists of 17 residues. The CDR3 region is CASSRFSAGGPGQPQHF. CDR3 sequence (DNA): TGTGCCAGTAGCCGCTTCTCGGCAGGGGGACCCGGGCAGCCCCAGCATTTT. Full variable domain (outside the CDR3, taken from reference TRBV19 and TRBJ1-5): DGGITQSPKYLFRKEGQNVTLSCEQNLNHDAMYWYRQDPGQGLRLIYYSQIVNDFQKGDIAEGYSVSREKKESFPLTVTSAQKNPTAFYLCASSRFSAGGPGQPQHFGDGTRLSIL.

Remarks on this clone: This sample includes further DNA sequences coding for the same CDR3. The rearrangement uses TRBV11-2 and TRBJ2-3; the match to TRBD1 covers 7 bases. The CDR3 extends over 14 amino acids. With V trimmed by 3 bases and J by 2 bases, 2 bases remained unmatched. Per germline, CDR1 SGHAT and CDR2 FQNNGV. The CDR3 loop reads CASSLGQTTDTQYF. The CDR3 nucleotides are TGTGCCAGCAGCTTGGGACAGACCACAGATACGCAGTATTTT.

The chain employs TRBV27 and TRBJ2-1; 8 bases are shared with TRBD2. This CDR3 contains 14 residues. J was trimmed by 2 bases and V by 10 bases; bases with no gene match: 7. CDR1 is MNHEY, CDR2 SMNVEV, per germline (reference sequence). The CDR3 nucleotides read TGTGCCACGCGGACTAGCTTAGCCTACAATGAGCAGTTCTTC. Protein sequence: CATRTSLAYNEQFF.

The V and J genes are TRBV19 and TRBJ2-3; 10 bases line up with TRBD2. In germline, CDR1 is LNHDA, CDR2 SQIVND (reference sequence). This CDR3 comprises 15 residues. The J segment lost 1 base and the V segment lost 7 bases, leaving 5 bases of the junction unmatched. In DNA, the CDR3 is TGTGCCAGTACCTTCGGGACTAGCGGCACAGATACGCAGTATTTT. Residues: CASTFGTSGTDTQYF.

This chain joins TRBV5-5 and TRBJ2-5; tentatively, D is TRBD2 (6 bases). The germline V gene has CDR1 SGHKS and CDR2 YYEKEE (reference sequence). Trimming shortened V by 3 bases and J by 0 bases, and 15 bases separated the two germline ends. This CDR3 contains 16 residues. CDR3 loop: CASSSGGTADQETQYF. CDR3 nucleotides: TGTGCCAGCAGCTCCGGAGGGACGGCAGACCAAGAGACCCAGTACTTC. The whole variable domain, remainder taken from reference TRBV5-5 and TRBJ2-5, is DAGVTQSPTHLIKTRGQQVTLRCSPISGHKSVSWYQQVLGQGPQFIFQYYEKEERGRGNFPDRFSARQFPNYSSELNVNALLLGDSALYLCASSSGGTADQETQYFGPGTRLLVL.